Shown below are 2 T cell receptor beta chains from a single sample sequenced in a study of T cell repertoires in cytomegalovirus infection. Via MiXCR, TCRdb re-called the reads, giving one row per CDR3 protein. The profile shows hundreds of thousands of distinct CDR3 sequences, approximately 32% of them singletons. The antigens of these receptors remain unknown. Sequences were derived from cultured CD8+ T cells from PBMCs, sampled from culture after CMV antigen stimulation. The receptors were gathered from a human donor in good health (CMV status not recorded). Some clones in this sample may be carry-over from other donors' samples.

The V gene is TRBV7-9, the J gene TRBJ2-5; TRBD2 might be the D (5 bases). Looked up from germline, CDR1 is SEHNR and CDR2 is FQNEAQ (reference sequence). The V end lost 5 bases, the J end lost 5 bases, and 12 bases lay between the germline ends. The CDR3 consists of 13 residues. The CDR3 here is CASSPPRDETQYF. CDR3 nucleotide sequence: TGTGCCAGCAGCCCCCCGAGGGATGAGACCCAGTACTTC.

The J gene is TRBJ1-4, the V gene TRBV5-4; tentatively, D is TRBD1 (5 bases). Germline V CDR1 and CDR2: SGHNT, YYREEE (reference sequence). The CDR3 is 15 residues long. Trimming cost V 0 bases and J 7 bases, with 13 bases left between them. CDR3 in DNA: TGTGCCAGCAGCTTGGGCGGGCAGGGCGTTGAAAAACTGTTTTTT. This sequence encodes CASSLGGQGVEKLFF.